The T cell receptor (beta chain) described here comes from a study of T cell therapy after organ transplantation. Patients were solid-organ transplant recipients with drug-resistant or recurrent cytomegalovirus. About this clone: Its antigen is undetermined.

Profiling relied on immunoSEQ multiplex PCR, and the TCRdb table lists in-frame clones only, not all of them. The sample has tens of thousands of clones, 94% seen once. This CDR3 has 12 amino acids. Germline CDR1 is LGHNT and CDR2 is FRNRAP. The V end was cut by 8 bases, the J end by 4 bases, with 11 bases between. This material consisted of CD8+ T cells from blood, taken before autologous CMV-specific T cell therapy. This TCR came from a human patient who had received a solid organ transplant and had CMV disease. The chain couples TRBV12-5 to TRBJ1-1, with D possibly matching TRBD1 (5 bases). For the CDR3, the DNA is TGTGCTAGTTCGGGGGATAGCACTGAAGCTTTCTTT. This gives the protein CASSGDSTEAFF.